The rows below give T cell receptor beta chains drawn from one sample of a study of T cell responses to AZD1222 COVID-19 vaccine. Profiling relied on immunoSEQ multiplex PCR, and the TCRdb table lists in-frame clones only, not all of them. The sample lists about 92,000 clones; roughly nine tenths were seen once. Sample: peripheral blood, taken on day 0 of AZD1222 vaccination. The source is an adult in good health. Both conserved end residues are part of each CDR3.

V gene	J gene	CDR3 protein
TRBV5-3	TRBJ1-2	CARSSRDLGGYTF
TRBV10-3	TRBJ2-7	CAISYDRIYEQYF
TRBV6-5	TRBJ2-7	CASSSPTDEQYF
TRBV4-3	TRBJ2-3	CASSQDAQWVIDTQYF
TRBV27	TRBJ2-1	CASSLSRDNEQFF
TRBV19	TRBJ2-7	CASSLGQGYEQYF
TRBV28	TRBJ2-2	CASNGIEQGPGELFF
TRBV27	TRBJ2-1	CASSSLAGHSSEQFF
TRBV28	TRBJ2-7	CASSLPGLARHEQYF
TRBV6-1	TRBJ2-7	CASSETGYHPASYEQYF
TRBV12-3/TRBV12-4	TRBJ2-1	CASSLVGGLEQFF
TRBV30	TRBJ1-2	CAWSVPHQTVNYGYTF
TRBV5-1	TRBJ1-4	CASSAVGTGNEKLFF
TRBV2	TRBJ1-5	CASSEAGQGWNQPQHF
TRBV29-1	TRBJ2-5	CSAGRGGGETQYF
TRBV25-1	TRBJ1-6	CASNRNSPTSPLHF
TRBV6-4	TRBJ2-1	CASRPGHANNEQFF
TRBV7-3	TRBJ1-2	CASSQGGNYGYTF
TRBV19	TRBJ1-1	CASSPRGDATEAFF
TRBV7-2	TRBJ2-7	CASSLTGPSYEQYF
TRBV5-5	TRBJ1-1	CASSLTGYTEAFF
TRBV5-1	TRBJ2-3	CASSESSLSTDTQYF
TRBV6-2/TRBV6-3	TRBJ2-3	CASSRQVKRTDTQYF
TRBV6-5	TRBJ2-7	CASSQRQGRGLEQYF
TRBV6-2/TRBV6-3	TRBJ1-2	CASSYGTLGYGYTF
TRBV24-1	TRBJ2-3	CATSDPDPADTQYF
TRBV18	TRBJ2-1	CASSPDSASMEQFF
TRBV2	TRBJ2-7	CASSYRLAGAYEQYF
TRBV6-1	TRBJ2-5	CASSEYLRRYF
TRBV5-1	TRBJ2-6	CASSWTGGDGANVLTF
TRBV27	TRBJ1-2	CASSGTLNYGYTF
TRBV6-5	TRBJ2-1	CASSSFDEQFF
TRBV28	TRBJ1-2	CASGEGATPYGYTF
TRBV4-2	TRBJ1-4	CASSPGAVGEKLFF
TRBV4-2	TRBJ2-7	CASSQEGPSYEQYF